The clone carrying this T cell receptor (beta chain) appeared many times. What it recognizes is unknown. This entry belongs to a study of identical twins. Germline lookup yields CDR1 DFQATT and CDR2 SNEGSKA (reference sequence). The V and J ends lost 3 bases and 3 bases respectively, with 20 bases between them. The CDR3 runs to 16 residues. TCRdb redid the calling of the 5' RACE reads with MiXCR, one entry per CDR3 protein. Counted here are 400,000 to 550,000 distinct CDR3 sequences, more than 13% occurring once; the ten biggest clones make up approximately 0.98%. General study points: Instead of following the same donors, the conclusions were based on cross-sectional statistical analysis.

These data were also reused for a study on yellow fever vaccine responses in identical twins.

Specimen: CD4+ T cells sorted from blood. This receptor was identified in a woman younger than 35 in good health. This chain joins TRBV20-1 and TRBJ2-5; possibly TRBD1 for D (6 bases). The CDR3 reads CSARPRTVRTKETQYF. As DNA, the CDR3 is TGCAGTGCTAGGCCTCGGACAGTACGAACCAAAGAGACCCAGTACTTC.